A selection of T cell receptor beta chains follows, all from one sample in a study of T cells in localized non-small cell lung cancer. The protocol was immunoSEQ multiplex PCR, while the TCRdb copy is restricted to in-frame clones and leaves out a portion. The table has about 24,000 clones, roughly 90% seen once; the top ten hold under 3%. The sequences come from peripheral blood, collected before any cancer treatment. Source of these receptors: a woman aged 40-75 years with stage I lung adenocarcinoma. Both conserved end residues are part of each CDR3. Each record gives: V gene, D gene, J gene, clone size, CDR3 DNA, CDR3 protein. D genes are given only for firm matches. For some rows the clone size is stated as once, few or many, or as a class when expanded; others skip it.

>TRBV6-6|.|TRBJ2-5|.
TGTGCCAGCACTTCACTAGCCGCAGGAGAGACCCAGTACTTC
CASTSLAAGETQYF
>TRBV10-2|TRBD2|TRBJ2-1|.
TGCGCCAGCAGTGAGGTCGGGAGGATCTACAATGAGCAGTTCTTC
CASSEVGRIYNEQFF
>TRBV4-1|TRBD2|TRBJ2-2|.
TGCGCCAGCAGCTCCCAAACGCGGACTAGCGGGAGGAAAGGCACCGGGGAGCTGTTTTTT
CASSSQTRTSGRKGTGELFF
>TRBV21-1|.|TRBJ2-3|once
TGTGCCAGCAGCAAAGTGACGGCTCAGCGCTCCACAGATACGCAGTATTTT
CASSKVTAQRSTDTQYF
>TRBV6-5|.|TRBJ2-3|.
TGTGCCAGCAGTTTAAGTGATACGCAGTATTTT
CASSLSDTQYF
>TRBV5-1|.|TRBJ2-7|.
TGCGCCAGCAGCTTGCGGGCGCGGGACTTC
CASSLRARDF
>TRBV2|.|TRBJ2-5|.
TGTGCCAGCAGACGGACTCCGGTGGGAGAGACCCAGTACTTC
CASRRTPVGETQYF
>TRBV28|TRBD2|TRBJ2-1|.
TGTGCCAGCAGGGGTAGCACTAGCGGTTCCTACAATGAGCAGTTCTTC
CASRGSTSGSYNEQFF
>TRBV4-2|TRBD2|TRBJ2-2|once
TGTGCCAGCAGCCATAACGCGGGAGCGGGCACCGGGGAGCTGTTTTTT
CASSHNAGAGTGELFF
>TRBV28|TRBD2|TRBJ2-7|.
TGTGCCAGCAGCCTCTGGGGGCGGGAGGTCAACGAGCAGTACTTC
CASSLWGREVNEQYF
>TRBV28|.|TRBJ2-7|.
TGTGCCAGCAGTTTAGCGGGGCGGGAGCAGTACTTC
CASSLAGREQYF
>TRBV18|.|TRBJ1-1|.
TGTGCCAGCTCACCACAACGGCAGGGGAACACTGAAGCTTTCTTT
CASSPQRQGNTEAFF
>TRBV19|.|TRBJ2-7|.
TGTGCCAGGGTCGACAGATTCTCCTACGAGCAGTACTTC
CARVDRFSYEQYF
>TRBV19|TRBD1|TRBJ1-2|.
TGTGCCAGTAGTCCGGACAGGGGACACTATGGCTACACCTTC
CASSPDRGHYGYTF
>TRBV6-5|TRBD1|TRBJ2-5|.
TGTGCCAGCAGTTTCCCCGGGACAGGTGAAGAGACCCAGTACTTC
CASSFPGTGEETQYF
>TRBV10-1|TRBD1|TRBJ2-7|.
TGCGCCAGCAGTCAACAGGGGAGCTCCTACGAGCAGTACTTC
CASSQQGSSYEQYF
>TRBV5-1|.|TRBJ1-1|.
TGCGCCAGCAGCTTGGAGAACCGTGAGAGGTCGGCTTTCTTT
CASSLENRERSAFF
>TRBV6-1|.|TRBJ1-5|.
TGTGCCAGCAGTGCAGGGTACCTCCAGCCCCAGCATTTT
CASSAGYLQPQHF
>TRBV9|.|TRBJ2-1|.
TGTGCCAGCAGCCCCTCCAATGAGCAGTTCTTC
CASSPSNEQFF
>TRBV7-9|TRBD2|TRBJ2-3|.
TGTGCCAGCAGCGGGGTCATTATGCTAGCGGGAGCAGATACGCAGTATTTT
CASSGVIMLAGADTQYF
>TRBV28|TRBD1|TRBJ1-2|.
TGTGCCAGCAGTCCAACGGGACAGGGGAACTATGGCTACACCTTC
CASSPTGQGNYGYTF
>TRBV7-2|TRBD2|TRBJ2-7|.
TGTGCCAGCAGCCGGACTAGCAGCCTATGGGAGCAGTACTTC
CASSRTSSLWEQYF
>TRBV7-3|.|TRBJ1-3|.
TGTGCCAGCAGCCAGACCGGACCCAGTACTGGAAACACCATATATTTT
CASSQTGPSTGNTIYF
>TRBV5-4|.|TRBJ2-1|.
TGTGCCAGCAGTGGGGGCTACAATGAGCAGTTCTTC
CASSGGYNEQFF
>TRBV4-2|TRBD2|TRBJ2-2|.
TGTGCCAGCAGCCAGAGCGGGAGGTTGAACACCGGGGAGCTGTTTTTT
CASSQSGRLNTGELFF
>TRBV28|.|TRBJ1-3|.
TGTGCCAGCAGTCCCCAAACCAGGGGATCGTTTGGAAACACCATATATTTT
CASSPQTRGSFGNTIYF
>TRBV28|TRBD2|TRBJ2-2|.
TGTGCCAGCAGAGGACTAGCGGGATCCGGGGAGCTGTTTTTT
CASRGLAGSGELFF
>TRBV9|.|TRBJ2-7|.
TGTGCCAGCAGCGTAGGGGGACATGCTTATGACGAGCAGTACTTC
CASSVGGHAYDEQYF
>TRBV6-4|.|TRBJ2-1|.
TGTGCCAGCAGTGACTCGAGTCTGAGAAAGCAGTTCTTC
CASSDSSLRKQFF
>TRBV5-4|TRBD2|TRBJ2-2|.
TGTGCCAGCAGCCGAGGAGCGGGAGGGATAACCGGGGAGCTGTTTTTT
CASSRGAGGITGELFF
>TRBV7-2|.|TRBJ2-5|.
TGTGCCAGCAGCTCCCATACTAGCAATGGGGAGACCCAGTACTTC
CASSSHTSNGETQYF